This T cell receptor beta chain was observed in a study of human T cells and chemical hapten exposure (dated by TCRdb to 2020 to 2023). With respect to the entire study: For sensitization, 2% DPC in acetone was applied to a roughly 2 cm by roughly 2 cm area of upper inner arm skin. Patients additionally received weekly therapeutic DPC doses to the scalp throughout the approximately 25-week study period. Patch tests used Finn chambers with 0.01% DPC on the upper back, scored after 6 days by International Contact Dermatitis Research Group standards. The patient cohort, mostly female, included alopecia areata with under or over 50% scalp involvement, alopecia totalis and alopecia universalis. Libraries were combined into a pool for sequencing, and differences in TCR yield between samples came mainly from small differences in library volumes within the pool. The study tracked peripheral blood TCR repertoire changes in vivo during primary and secondary sensitization to the hapten diphenylcyclopropenone (DPC) in alopecia patients. Blood samples were taken from patients before sensitization (week 0) and at 2, 6 and about 24 weeks after DPC sensitization. For TCR sequencing, blood came from 25 to 35 alopecia patients at anywhere from one to four time points (pre-sensitization, 2, 6 and 24 weeks). Study-wide conclusions, independent of this receptor: Because every patient had alopecia, a presumed autoimmune disease, the patients' immune response might differ from that of healthy individuals. The number of TCRs above 1 in 1000 frequency did not change with DPC sensitization; there was no evidence of global repertoire structure alterations. Repeated subsampling changed both the strength of the expansion versus patch-test correlation and the threshold at which the correlation became significant. Expanded TCRs formed significantly more large CDR3 similarity clusters than pre-sensitization or healthy control sets, consistent with antigen-driven responses. The number of PT1 expanded TCRs positively correlated with patch test score, significant at thresholds 8, 16 and 32 but not 4.

The sample's time point label, in plain terms: patch test 3, about 24 weeks after DPC sensitization. The sample's treatment or condition label, in plain terms: therapeutic diphenylcyclopropenone sensitization with weekly scalp DPC. Blood at each patch-test visit was drawn before the patch test was applied. Patients were eligible if aged 18 to 70, diagnosed with alopecia and judged suitable for DPC therapy, and pregnant patients were excluded. Total RNA was isolated from unfractionated whole blood collected in Tempus Blood RNA tubes. Concerning this clonotype itself: Its cognate antigen has yet to be identified. Base-call qualities are not available, and no considerably larger clone is one nucleotide away.

Trimming takes 2 bases from V and 3 bases from J, and the germline ends sit 13 bases apart. CDR1 and CDR2, per the germline V gene, are MGHRA and YSYEKL. From cysteine to phenylalanine, the CDR3 is 15 amino acids long. Only the CDR3 part of the read is kept: 45 bases, read in frame from the first base. The library was obtained by RACE. The reads were generated on a NextSeq 500. Library preparation attached unique molecular identifiers to individual cDNA molecules for quantitative, reproducible TCR counting. From each blood RNA sample, both TCR alpha and TCR beta chains were sequenced. The paper's processing steps were these. A median of about 100,000 TCRs per sample was observed, with a range of 23,224 to 690,600. V, J and CDR3 annotation of the TCR reads was carried out using the Decombinator software suite. Every sample was subsampled to the same number of TCRs (28,000) for the PS versus PT1 abundance plots. TCRs were defined as expanded if absent before sensitization and observed at least eight times at the 2-week time point. TCRdb reran the public reads through fastp at Q25 and MiXCR, keeping productive beta chains. Each CDR3 protein appears once, grouped with its most common genes and DNA. The V and J calls and clone size come from TCRdb's table, not from the authors' own analysis. Counted in this sample were some 91,000 distinct CDR3 sequences; roughly 27% of them appeared once. The top ten hold 10% of the sample.

This clonotype originated in a man in his forties or fifties with alopecia areata. Some clones in this sample may be carry-over from other donors' samples. The input for sequencing was whole blood, taken in connection with sensitization to the hapten diphenylcyclopropenone (DPC). Here the chain combines TRBV4-1 and TRBJ1-1; there is no confident call for the D gene. The CDR3 has the sequence CASSQREGGDTEAFF. Here is the DNA: TGCGCCAGCAGCCAACGTGAGGGCGGAGACACTGAAGCTTTCTTT.